This T cell receptor (beta chain) appears in the sequencing data of a study of regulatory T cells in long-lasting Graves disease. With iRepertoire HTBI primers and Arm-PCR of CDR3 regions, TCR beta libraries were built. TCRdb re-called the multiplex PCR reads with MiXCR, one entry per CDR3 protein. The sample shows 510,000 or so distinct CDR3 sequences, around 11% of them seen only once. Sample time point: newly diagnosed GD, antithyroid drugs for less than 3 months. From PBMCs, RNA was extracted and then used to make the TCR library. This clonotype was seen a few times. Antigen specificity is unknown. V shed 2 bases and J shed 2 bases, with 7 bases lying between them. The CDR3 consists of 14 residues. Germline V gene sequence: CDR1 SGHRS, CDR2 YFSETQ. The study, taken as a whole, reports: Persistent disease was associated with favored TRBV28 usage and with favored use of TRBJ1-2 and TRBJ2-5.

The same sample was also studied in work on T cells in Graves' hyperthyroidism and ophthalmopathy.

Sequencing was performed on peripheral blood mononuclear cells (PBMCs), taken at new diagnosis, from a patient treated with antithyroid drugs. The chain employs TRBV5-1 and TRBJ2-2; D is undetermined. The clonotype originates from a woman under 40 with Graves disease. The CDR3 protein is CASSLQVNTGELFF. The CDR3 coding sequence is TGCGCCAGCAGCTTACAAGTAAACACCGGGGAGCTGTTTTTT.